These T cell receptor beta chains were read from a single sample in a study of cytomegalovirus exposure and HLA in healthy donors. Profiling relied on immunoSEQ multiplex PCR, and the TCRdb table lists in-frame clones only, not all of them. Of more than 200,000 clones in the sample, approximately 79% were seen once. The sample was PBMCs. The receptors come from a young man in good health and CMV-seronegative. The CDR3 runs from the conserved cysteine through the conserved F or W. The order of the fields is V gene, J gene, clone size, D gene, CDR3 DNA, CDR3 protein. A D gene is named only where the DNA matches it firmly. Clone size is shown for a subset of rows, as once, few, many or a class of expanded clone.

v_call: TRBV12-5; j_call: TRBJ2-1; clone_size: .; d_call: .; cdr3_nt: TGTGCTAGTGGTTTGGTCATCCAGGGAATCGGGAATGAGCAGTTCTTC; cdr3_aa: CASGLVIQGIGNEQFF
v_call: TRBV18; j_call: TRBJ2-5; clone_size: .; d_call: .; cdr3_nt: TGTGCCAGCTCACCACCTGCGCAACAGGGCGAGACCCAGTACTTC; cdr3_aa: CASSPPAQQGETQYF
v_call: TRBV7-3; j_call: TRBJ2-1; clone_size: .; d_call: .; cdr3_nt: TGTGCCAGCAGCTTAAACCGTCCGGGAGATGAAAATGAGCAGTTCTTC; cdr3_aa: CASSLNRPGDENEQFF
v_call: TRBV2; j_call: TRBJ2-1; clone_size: .; d_call: TRBD1; cdr3_nt: TGTGCCAGCAGTCCGGGGACAGAACCAGAGCAGTTCTTC; cdr3_aa: CASSPGTEPEQFF
v_call: TRBV11-2; j_call: TRBJ1-2; clone_size: .; d_call: .; cdr3_nt: TGTGCCAGCAGCCCTTACCTTACGTGGACGGGGGTAGGTGGCTACACCTTC; cdr3_aa: CASSPYLTWTGVGGYTF
v_call: TRBV6-1; j_call: TRBJ2-3; clone_size: .; d_call: TRBD2; cdr3_nt: TGTGCCAGTTCAGCGGGGGGAAGCACAGATACGCAGTATTTT; cdr3_aa: CASSAGGSTDTQYF
v_call: TRBV19; j_call: TRBJ1-2; clone_size: .; d_call: .; cdr3_nt: TGTGCCAGTAGTCCCTTGGCAGATCCTAACTATGGCTACACCTTC; cdr3_aa: CASSPLADPNYGYTF
v_call: TRBV5-6; j_call: TRBJ1-2; clone_size: .; d_call: .; cdr3_nt: TGTGCCAGCAGCCCGCTGGGGGGTGGCTACACCTTC; cdr3_aa: CASSPLGGGYTF
v_call: TRBV10-3; j_call: TRBJ2-1; clone_size: .; d_call: TRBD2; cdr3_nt: TGTGCCATCATTAGGACTAGCGGGTTGAGCTCCTACAATGAGCAGTTCTTC; cdr3_aa: CAIIRTSGLSSYNEQFF
v_call: TRBV30; j_call: TRBJ2-1; clone_size: .; d_call: .; cdr3_nt: TGTGCCTGGACCCAGGTTGAGCAGTTCTTC; cdr3_aa: CAWTQVEQFF
v_call: TRBV7-9; j_call: TRBJ2-4; clone_size: .; d_call: TRBD2; cdr3_nt: TGTGCCAGCAGCGGCGAGCGGGAGGGGGGTGGAAACATTCAGTACTTC; cdr3_aa: CASSGEREGGGNIQYF
v_call: TRBV6-1; j_call: TRBJ2-5; clone_size: .; d_call: TRBD1; cdr3_nt: TGTGCCAGCCGGGACAGGGGAAGGGAGACCCAGTACTTC; cdr3_aa: CASRDRGRETQYF
v_call: TRBV4-2; j_call: TRBJ2-7; clone_size: once; d_call: TRBD2; cdr3_nt: TGTGCCAGCAGCCAAGGGGATGGACTAGCGGGAGGCCACTCCTACGAGCAGTACTTC; cdr3_aa: CASSQGDGLAGGHSYEQYF
v_call: TRBV11-3; j_call: TRBJ2-1; clone_size: .; d_call: .; cdr3_nt: TGTGCCAGCAGCCCACAGGGCTCCTACAATGAGCAGTTCTTC; cdr3_aa: CASSPQGSYNEQFF
v_call: TRBV28; j_call: TRBJ1-2; clone_size: .; d_call: .; cdr3_nt: TGTGCCAGCAGTTCCCCGGACACTTCCGCCTATGGCTACACCTTC; cdr3_aa: CASSSPDTSAYGYTF
v_call: TRBV5-4; j_call: TRBJ2-1; clone_size: .; d_call: .; cdr3_nt: TGTGCCAGCAGCTCTTTAACGGGGGTCAATGAGCAGTTCTTC; cdr3_aa: CASSSLTGVNEQFF